One sample yielded the 29 T cell receptor beta chains listed below, sequenced in a study of CD8 T cells in ankylosing spondylitis. TCRdb processed the 5' RACE reads anew with MiXCR; each CDR3 protein has one entry. The table lists about 160,000 distinct CDR3 sequences, approximately 20% of them singletons. Sequenced input: blood, either unsorted or a sorted T cell fraction (not recorded which). These receptors all stem from a male donor with ankylosing spondylitis or in good health (not recorded which).

The chain employs TRBV11-1 and TRBJ2-4, with D possibly TRBD2 on 5 matching bases. This CDR3 is 19 amino acids long. Trimming stripped 1 base from V and 0 bases from J, with 19 bases between. Germline V gene sequence: CDR1 SGHAT, CDR2 FQDESV (reference sequence). The CDR3 coding sequence is TGTGCCAGCAGCTTAGGGACCTACGAACTACGGGGAGCCAAAAACATTCAGTACTTC. This encodes CASSLGTYELRGAKNIQYF.

This clonotype was seen more than once but under ten times. The chain employs TRBV12-3 or TRBV12-4 and TRBJ2-3; 14 nucleotides agree with TRBD2. Unmatched junction bases numbered 14, after V lost 11 bases and J lost 1 base. This CDR3 contains 18 residues. The CDR3 DNA is TGTGCCTTCTGCACCGGGACTAGCGGGAGAGCGGGCACAGATACGCAGTATTTT. Its protein is CAFCTGTSGRAGTDTQYF.

Here the CDR3 reads CASSVKGLAGAVEQYF. CDR3 DNA sequence: TGTGCCAGCAGCGTAAAAGGACTAGCGGGAGCGGTCGAGCAGTACTTC. V usage is TRBV9 and J usage is TRBJ2-7; TRBD2 agrees at 13 bases. CDR3 length equals 16 residues. Germline lookup yields CDR1 SGDLS and CDR2 YYNGEE. J gave up 6 bases and V 1 base, and 7 bases lay outside the gene matches.

This clonotype showed up just a few times. The chain joins TRBV29-1 to TRBJ2-2; TRBD1 agrees at 7 bases. Germline assignment: CDR1 SQVTM and CDR2 ANQGSEA. The CDR3 is 14 amino acids. Trimming removed 3 bases from V and 6 bases from J; junction bases left unmatched: 7. The CDR3 loop reads CSVERGTVPGELFF. For the CDR3, the DNA is TGCAGCGTTGAGAGAGGGACAGTCCCCGGGGAGCTGTTTTTT.

This clonotype was counted many times. The chain carries TRBV29-1 and TRBJ2-5; 7 bases agree with TRBD1. Germline CDR1 and CDR2: SQVTM and ANQGSEA. CDR3 size: 12 residues. V lost 5 bases, J lost 5 bases, and 5 bases stayed unmatched. The CDR3: CSVRRQGETQYF. The CDR3 region has the DNA TGCAGCGTTCGGCGACAGGGTGAGACCCAGTACTTC.

The rearrangement links TRBV6-5 to TRBJ1-1; no reliable D call. Germline loops: CDR1 MNHEY, CDR2 SVGAGI. V was shortened by 6 bases and J by 2 bases, with 10 bases between the two germline ends. There are 13 residues in the CDR3. The CDR3 bases are TGTGCCAGCAGGAGGACGGACAACACTGAAGCTTTCTTT. This translates into CASRRTDNTEAFF.

The chain employs TRBV20-1 and TRBJ2-7; tentative D call: TRBD2 (5 bases). With 8 bases removed from V and 3 bases from J, the gap between germline ends came to 20 bases. The CDR3 extends over 14 amino acids. Germline CDR1 and CDR2: DFQATT and SNEGSKA (reference sequence). The CDR3 DNA reads TGCAGTACCCTGGGAGTGACTCCCGTCTACGAGCAGTACTTC. It translates to CSTLGVTPVYEQYF.

At least ten counts were recorded for this clonotype. The chain uses TRBV6-1 and TRBJ2-2; TRBD1 matches 8 bases. The CDR3 loop spans 17 amino acids. Unmatched junction bases numbered 9, after V lost 6 bases and J lost 0 bases. Per the germline V gene, CDR1 is MNHNS and CDR2 is SASEGT. CDR3 in DNA: TGTGCCAGCAGCGAGCTCATGACAGGGGCGAACACCGGGGAGCTGTTTTTT. Its protein is CASSELMTGANTGELFF.

The sample holds one count of this clonotype. The gene calls are TRBV2 and TRBJ2-2; possible D gene TRBD1, 6 bases. Germline CDR1 and CDR2: SNHLY and FYNNEI. V was pared by 0 bases and J by 8 bases, with 13 bases between. The CDR3 has 15 amino acids. This CDR3 reads CASSEAGAGTGELFF. CDR3 sequence (DNA): TGTGCCAGCAGTGAAGCGGGGGCCGGTACAGGGGAGCTGTTTTTT.

The table lists this clonotype with many counts. This chain connects TRBV5-1 to TRBJ2-1; a possible D gene is TRBD2 (6 bases). CDR1 and CDR2 from the germline V gene are SGHRS and YFSETQ. The CDR3 runs 14 residues. Trimming pared 6 bases from V and 0 bases from J, leaving 10 bases between. For the CDR3, the DNA is TGCGCCAGCACCACGGACTACTCCTACAATGAGCAGTTCTTC. It yields the protein CASTTDYSYNEQFF.

J is TRBJ2-7 and V is TRBV6-2 or TRBV6-3; D is uncertain. Trimming stripped 4 bases from V and 3 bases from J, with 16 bases between. The CDR3 runs to 15 residues. CDR1 is MNHEY, CDR2 SVGEGT, per germline. The CDR3 DNA reads TGTGCCAGCAGTTCGTCCTACCGCCTTGACTACGAGCAGTACTTC. Its translation is CASSSSYRLDYEQYF.

At least ten counts were recorded for this clonotype. The chain couples TRBV12-3 or TRBV12-4 to TRBJ1-5; D gene uncertain. The CDR3 is 13 residues long. Trimming took 1 base from V and 7 from J, leaving 8 bases between them. The CDR3 sequence: CASSLGLGQPQHF. CDR3 sequence (DNA): TGTGCCAGCAGTTTAGGCCTAGGGCAGCCCCAGCATTTT.

CDR3 region: CASSFRGANYGYTF. As DNA, the CDR3 is TGTGCCAGCAGTTTCAGGGGAGCTAACTATGGCTACACCTTC. The rearrangement uses TRBV12-3 or TRBV12-4 and TRBJ1-2; the D gene is possibly TRBD1 (6 bases). Trimming left V 3 bases short and J 0 bases short, with 8 bases between. This CDR3 comprises 14 residues.

The chain carries TRBV20-1 and TRBJ1-5; D uncertain. Germline values: CDR1 DFQATT, CDR2 SNEGSKA (reference sequence). Trimming shortened V by 1 base and J by 3 bases, and 10 bases separated the two germline ends. The length of the CDR3 is 14 residues. The CDR3 spells CSARGELANQPQHF. As DNA, the CDR3 is TGCAGTGCTAGAGGGGAGTTGGCCAATCAGCCCCAGCATTTT.

The chain combines TRBV11-2 with TRBJ1-1; TRBD1 might be the D (5 bases). Trimming shortened V by 0 bases and J by 14 bases, and 16 bases separated the two germline ends. The CDR3 has 13 residues. The germline gives CDR1 SGHAT, CDR2 FQNNGV. The CDR3 nucleotides are TGTGCCAGCAGCTTAGATCCCTTGGGTCGGGGCTTCTTT. Encoded protein: CASSLDPLGRGFF. Looking up the rest from reference TRBV11-2 and TRBJ1-1 gives the full variable domain: EAGVAQSPRYKIIEKRQSVAFWCNPISGHATLYWYQQILGQGPKLLIQFQNNGVVDDSQLPKDRFSAERLKGVDSTLKIQPAKLEDSAVYLCASSLDPLGRGFFGQGTRLTVV.

This clonotype was seen a single time. V and J are TRBV6-5 and TRBJ1-5; tentatively, D is TRBD1 (5 bases). Germline V gives CDR1 MNHEY, CDR2 SVGAGI. The CDR3 is 13 residues long. The V gene lost 7 bases and the J gene lost 5 bases, with 12 bases spanning the gap. DNA of the CDR3: TGTGCCAGCAAAAGGGGCAGGGATCAGCCCCAGCATTTT. This translates into CASKRGRDQPQHF.

This clonotype was observed many times. The rearrangement uses TRBV5-1 and TRBJ2-2; 8 bases agree with TRBD1. The V and J ends lost 3 bases and 7 bases, in that order; junction bases with no gene match: 5. The CDR3 has 14 amino acids. CDR1 and CDR2 (germline): SGHRS, YFSETQ. The CDR3 region is CASSSTGEYGELFF. As DNA, the CDR3 is TGCGCCAGCAGCTCGACAGGGGAGTACGGGGAGCTGTTTTTT.

This clonotype was detected many times. The gene calls are TRBV20-1 and TRBJ2-7; 11 positions agree with TRBD2. This CDR3 region has 15 residues. CDR1 and CDR2 (germline): DFQATT, SNEGSKA (reference sequence). V lost 3 bases, J lost 6 bases, and 10 bases stayed unmatched. This chain's CDR3 is CSARKPGTSGAEQYF. The CDR3 DNA reads as TGCAGTGCTAGGAAACCCGGGACTAGCGGAGCCGAGCAGTACTTC.

The chain couples TRBV5-6 to TRBJ2-7; perhaps D is TRBD1 or TRBD2 (5 bases each). Germline V gene sequence: CDR1 SGHDT, CDR2 YYEEEE. This CDR3 comprises 13 residues. Trimming stripped 8 bases from V and 9 bases from J, with 21 bases between. The chain's CDR3 is CARGFRDLLWQYF. In nucleotides, the CDR3 is TGTGCCAGGGGCTTCCGGGACCTCCTTTGGCAGTACTTC.

This clonotype has ten or more counts. The chain carries TRBV3-1 and TRBJ2-7; TRBD1 agrees at 8 bases. The CDR3 loop spans 14 amino acids. With 4 bases clipped from V and 7 bases from J, the junction kept 9 bases outside the gene matches. Germline CDR1 is LGHDT and CDR2 is YNNKEL (reference sequence). The CDR3 loop reads CASSPRGRRGEQYF. The CDR3 region has the DNA TGTGCCAGCAGCCCCAGGGGGCGAAGGGGGGAGCAGTACTTC.

With respect to this clonotype: A read error may account for a junction end that differs from germline. V is TRBV28 and J is TRBJ2-1; 7 nucleotides agree with TRBD2. Germline V gene data show CDR1 as MDHEN and CDR2 as SYDVKM. CDR3 size: 15 residues. The CDR3 reads CASSISGYSYSEQFF. CDR3 coding DNA: TGTGCCAGCAGTATTAGCGGGTACTCCTACAGTGAGCAGTTCTTC.

The rearrangement links TRBV19 to TRBJ2-5, with 8 bases matching TRBD2. The germline V gene has CDR1 LNHDA and CDR2 SQIVND (reference sequence). CDR3 length: 19 amino acids. J gave up 1 base and V 6 bases, and 19 bases lay outside the gene matches. The CDR3 coding sequence is TGTGCCAGTAGCCAACTGGAGGGCCTAGCGGGCCGAACCCAAGAGACCCAGTACTTC. This encodes CASSQLEGLAGRTQETQYF.

About this clonotype: Compared with germline, one end of the junction differs, possibly owing to a read error. The chain is built from TRBV7-9 and TRBJ2-7; D is unclear. CDR3 length: 12 amino acids. Germline V lookup: CDR1 SEHNR, CDR2 FQNEAQ (reference sequence). CDR3 in DNA: TGTGCCAGCAGCTCCCAGTCCTCCGAGCAGTACTTC. Amino acids: CASSSQSSEQYF.

This clonotype came up many times. CDR3 loop: CASSFLPGPASETQYF. Written as DNA, the CDR3 is TGCGCCAGCAGCTTCTTACCGGGTCCCGCTTCGGAGACCCAGTACTTC. V usage is TRBV5-1 and J usage is TRBJ2-5, with D unresolved. The CDR3 covers 16 residues. V lost 2 bases and J lost 5, with 19 bases in between. Germline CDR1 SGHRS, CDR2 YFSETQ.

This clonotype was detected many times. The V and J genes are TRBV29-1 and TRBJ2-5; D possibly matches TRBD1 or TRBD2 (5 bases each). The CDR3 runs 11 residues. Trimming cost V 5 bases and J 3 bases, with 7 bases left between them. From germline, CDR1 is SQVTM and CDR2 ANQGSEA. This CDR3 reads CSVMGEETQYF. As DNA, the CDR3 is TGCAGCGTTATGGGGGAAGAGACCCAGTACTTC.

The table lists this clonotype with a few counts. The J gene is TRBJ2-7, the V gene TRBV20-1, with TRBD2 identical over 8 bases. The germline CDR1 and CDR2 sequences are DFQATT and SNEGSKA (reference sequence). The CDR3 loop spans 13 amino acids. The V and J ends lost 5 bases and 4 bases, in that order; junction bases with no gene match: 7. CDR3 bases: TGCAGTGCTTTTAGCGGGGAGTTTTACGAGCAGTACTTC. Amino acids: CSAFSGEFYEQYF.

This clonotype showed up many times. The J gene is TRBJ1-4, the V gene TRBV20-1; possibly TRBD1 for D (5 bases). Trimming removed 3 bases from V and 8 bases from J, with 19 bases in between. Germline CDR1 is DFQATT and CDR2 is SNEGSKA (reference sequence). The CDR3 runs to 15 residues. The CDR3 nucleotides are TGCAGTGCTAGGGAGAGGGACCGTCTCGGGGAAAAACTGTTTTTT. Amino acids: CSARERDRLGEKLFF.

A few counts support this clonotype. The rearrangement joins TRBV7-3 to TRBJ2-2, with D perhaps matching TRBD1 (6 bases). Trimming stripped 5 bases from V and 4 bases from J, with 11 bases between. Germline lookup yields CDR1 SGHTA and CDR2 FQGTGA. This CDR3 comprises 14 residues. In DNA, the CDR3 is TGTGCCAGCAGCCCACAGGGAGCCACCGGGGAGCTGTTTTTT. It yields the protein CASSPQGATGELFF.

The chain employs TRBV5-5 and TRBJ2-7; 8 nucleotides align to TRBD2. V lost 6 bases and J lost 4; bases outside the gene matches: 12. Germline V gives CDR1 SGHKS, CDR2 YYEKEE (reference sequence). This CDR3 has 15 residues. In DNA form, the CDR3 reads TGTGCCAGCACCCTTGGGAGCAGCGGGAGTTACGAGCAGTACTTC. Translating gives CASTLGSSGSYEQYF.